The TCR beta chain described here comes from a study of spatial heterogeneity in lung cancer. The wider study: The mean occurrence of each unique TCR and UMI combination in raw reads exceeded nine.

In its sample, this clonotype was seen many times. The sample's time point: sample taken at primary tumor resection. Whole RNA from tumor, nontumor lung or frozen PBMC was sequenced unsorted. Individual TCR cDNA molecules each bore their own unique molecular identifier. TCRdb called the 5' RACE reads again in MiXCR, with one record for every CDR3 protein. The top ten hold around 15% of the sample, which has over 50,000 distinct CDR3 sequences, about 6.6% seen once. The germline V gene has CDR1 SGHTA and CDR2 FQGTGA. V trimming: 4 bases; J trimming: 11 bases; junction bases outside the gene matches: 3. The CDR3 has 13 residues.

Sequencing used PBMCs, obtained at surgery. V gene TRBV7-3 combines with J gene TRBJ1-6; the match to TRBD1 covers 9 bases. This sequence originates from a female donor with early-stage non-small cell lung cancer. Here the CDR3 reads CASSSGTGTPLHF. CDR3 coding DNA: TGTGCCAGCAGCTCCGGGACAGGGACACCCCTCCACTTT.